This paragraph reports one T cell receptor (beta chain). Its target is unknown. Treatment: roughly 19 received Ad26.COV2.S at low or high dose, single or two shots; several received placebo; per-sample allocation not given. At day 63 after the first vaccine or placebo injection, samples were drawn. A Boston donor was an adult aged 18-55 years. The sample belongs to a study of Ad26.COV2.S vaccination and SARS-CoV-2 variants. The overall study: It was the COV1001 Ad26.COV2.S trial arm that included the donor.

The CDR3 runs to 13 residues. Germline CDR1 GTSNPN, CDR2 SVGIG (reference sequence). V dropped 5 bases and J dropped 1 base, with 12 bases sitting between them. Findings of the study overall: It is possible that the TCR breadth and depth analyses underestimated the total T cell responses. The breadth of spike-specific CD8+ and CD4+ T cell responses after vaccination was reportedly substantial.

Produced via immunoSEQ multiplex PCR; TCRdb's table is partial and in-frame only. The sample carries around 400,000 clones, around 90% recorded once. V usage is TRBV30 and J usage is TRBJ2-7, with D tentatively TRBD2 (6 bases). The TCR was taken from a person between 18 and 65 years old who received the Ad26.COV2.S COVID-19 vaccine or a placebo. The source was peripheral blood, collected in a trial of Ad26.COV2.S vaccine versus placebo. The CDR3 nucleotides are TGTGCCTGGTCGGAGGCGGGGTCCTACGAGCAGTACTTC. It yields the protein CAWSEAGSYEQYF.